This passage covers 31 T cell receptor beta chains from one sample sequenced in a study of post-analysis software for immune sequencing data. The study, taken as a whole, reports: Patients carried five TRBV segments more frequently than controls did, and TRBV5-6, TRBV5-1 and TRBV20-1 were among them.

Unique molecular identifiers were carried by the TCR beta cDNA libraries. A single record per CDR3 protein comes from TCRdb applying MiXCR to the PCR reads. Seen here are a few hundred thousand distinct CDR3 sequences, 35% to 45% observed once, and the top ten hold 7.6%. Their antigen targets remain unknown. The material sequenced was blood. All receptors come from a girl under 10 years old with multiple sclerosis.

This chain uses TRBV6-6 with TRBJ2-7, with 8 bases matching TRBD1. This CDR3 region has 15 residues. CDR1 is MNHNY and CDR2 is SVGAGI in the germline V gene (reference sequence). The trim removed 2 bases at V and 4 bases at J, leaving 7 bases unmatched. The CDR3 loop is CASSYPGQVTYEQYF. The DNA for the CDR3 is TGTGCCAGCAGTTACCCGGGACAGGTAACTTACGAGCAGTACTTC.

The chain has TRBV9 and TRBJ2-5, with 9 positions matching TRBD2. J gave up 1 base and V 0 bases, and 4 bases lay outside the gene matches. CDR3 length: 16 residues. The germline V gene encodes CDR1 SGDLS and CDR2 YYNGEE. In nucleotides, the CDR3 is TGTGCCAGCAGCGTAGGGGCTAGCGGGGCCCAAGAGACCCAGTACTTC. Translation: CASSVGASGAQETQYF.

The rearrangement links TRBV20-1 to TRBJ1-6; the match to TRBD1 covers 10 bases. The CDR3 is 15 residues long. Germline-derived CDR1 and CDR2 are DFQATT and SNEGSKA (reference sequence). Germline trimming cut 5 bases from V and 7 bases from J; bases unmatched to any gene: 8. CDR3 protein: CSASGTGVKNSPLHF. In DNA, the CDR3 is TGCAGTGCTTCCGGGACAGGGGTAAAAAATTCACCCCTCCACTTT.

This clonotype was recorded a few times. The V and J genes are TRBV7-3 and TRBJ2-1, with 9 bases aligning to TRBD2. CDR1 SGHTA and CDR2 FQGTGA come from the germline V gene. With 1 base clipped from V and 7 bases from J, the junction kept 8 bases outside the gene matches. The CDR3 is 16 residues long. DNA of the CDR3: TGTGCCAGCAGCTTAAAAGGCGGGAGGGCCGGGAATGAGCAGTTCTTC. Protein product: CASSLKGGRAGNEQFF.

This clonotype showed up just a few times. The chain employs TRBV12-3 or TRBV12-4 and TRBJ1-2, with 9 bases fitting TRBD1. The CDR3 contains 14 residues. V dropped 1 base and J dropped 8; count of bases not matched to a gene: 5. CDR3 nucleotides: TGTGCCAGCAGTTTAGACAGGGGGCGACTAGGCTACACCTTC. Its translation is CASSLDRGRLGYTF.

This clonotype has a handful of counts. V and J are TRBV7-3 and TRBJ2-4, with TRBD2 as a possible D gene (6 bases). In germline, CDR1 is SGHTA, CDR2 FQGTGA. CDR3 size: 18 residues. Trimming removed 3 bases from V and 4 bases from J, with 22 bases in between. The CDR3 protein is CASSLLPRGGNLKNIQYF. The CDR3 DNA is TGTGCCAGCAGCTTGCTCCCCCGTGGCGGGAACCTAAAAAACATTCAGTACTTC.

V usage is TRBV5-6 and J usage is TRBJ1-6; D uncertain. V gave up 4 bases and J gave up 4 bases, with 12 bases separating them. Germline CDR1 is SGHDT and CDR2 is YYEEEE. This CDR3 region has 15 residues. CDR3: CASSLATEYNSPLHF. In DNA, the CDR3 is TGTGCCAGCAGCCTGGCGACGGAATATAATTCACCCCTCCACTTT.

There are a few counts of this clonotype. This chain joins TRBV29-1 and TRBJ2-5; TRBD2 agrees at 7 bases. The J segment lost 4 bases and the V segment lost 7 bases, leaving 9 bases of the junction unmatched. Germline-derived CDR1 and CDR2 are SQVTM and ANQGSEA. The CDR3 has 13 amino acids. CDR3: CSGGGPRTETQYF. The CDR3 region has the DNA TGCAGCGGGGGAGGGCCCCGGACAGAGACCCAGTACTTC.

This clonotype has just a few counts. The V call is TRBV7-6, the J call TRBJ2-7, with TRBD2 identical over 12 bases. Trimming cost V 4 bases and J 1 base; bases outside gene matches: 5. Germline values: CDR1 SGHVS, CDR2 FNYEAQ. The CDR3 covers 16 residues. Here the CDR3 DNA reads TGTGCCAGCAGCTCACTACTAGCGGGAGGATCCTACGAGCAGTACTTC. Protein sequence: CASSSLLAGGSYEQYF.

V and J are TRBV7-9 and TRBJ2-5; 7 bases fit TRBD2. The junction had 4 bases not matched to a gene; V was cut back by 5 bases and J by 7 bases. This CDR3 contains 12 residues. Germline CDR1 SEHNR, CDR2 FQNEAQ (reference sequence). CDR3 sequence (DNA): TGTGCCAGCAGCCGTAGGGAGGGGACCCAGTACTTC. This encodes CASSRREGTQYF.

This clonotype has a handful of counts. The CDR3 region is CASNPGGQGSYEQYF. In DNA form, the CDR3 reads TGTGCCAGCAACCCAGGGGGACAGGGCTCCTACGAGCAGTACTTC. V and J are TRBV6-5 and TRBJ2-7; 9 nucleotides line up with TRBD1. This CDR3 has 15 residues. V lost 7 bases, J lost 0 bases, and 7 bases stayed unmatched. CDR1 and CDR2 from the germline V gene are MNHEY and SVGAGI.

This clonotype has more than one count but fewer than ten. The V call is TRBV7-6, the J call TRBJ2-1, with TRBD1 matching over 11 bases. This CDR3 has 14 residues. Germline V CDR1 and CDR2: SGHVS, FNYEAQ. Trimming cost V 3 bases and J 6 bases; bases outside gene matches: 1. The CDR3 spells CASSFGTGGNEQFF. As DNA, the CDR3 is TGTGCCAGCAGCTTCGGGACAGGGGGCAATGAGCAGTTCTTC.

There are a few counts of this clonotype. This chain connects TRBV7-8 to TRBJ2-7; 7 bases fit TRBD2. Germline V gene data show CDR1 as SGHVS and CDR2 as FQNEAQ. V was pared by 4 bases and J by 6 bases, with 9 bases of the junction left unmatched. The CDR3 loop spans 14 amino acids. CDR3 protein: CASSYVSREGEQYF. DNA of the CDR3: TGTGCCAGCAGCTACGTGTCCAGGGAGGGCGAGCAGTACTTC. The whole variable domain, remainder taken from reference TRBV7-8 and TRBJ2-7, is GAGVSQSPRYKVAKRGQDVALRCDPISGHVSLFWYQQALGQGPEFLTYFQNEAQLDKSGLPSDRFFAERPEGSVSTLKIQRTQQEDSAVYLCASSYVSREGEQYFGPGTRLTVT.

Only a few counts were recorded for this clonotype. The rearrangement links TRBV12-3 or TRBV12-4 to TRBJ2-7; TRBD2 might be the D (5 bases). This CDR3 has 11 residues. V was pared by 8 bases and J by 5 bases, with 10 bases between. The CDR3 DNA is TGTGCCAGCTCGGACTTCCACGAGCAGTACTTC. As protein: CASSDFHEQYF.

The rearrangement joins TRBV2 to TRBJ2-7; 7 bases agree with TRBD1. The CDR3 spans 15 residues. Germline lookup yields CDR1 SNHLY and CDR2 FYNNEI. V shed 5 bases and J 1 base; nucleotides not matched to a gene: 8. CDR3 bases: TGTGCCAGCAGTCCGTTAGGGACAGCGTCCTACGAGCAGTACTTC. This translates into CASSPLGTASYEQYF.

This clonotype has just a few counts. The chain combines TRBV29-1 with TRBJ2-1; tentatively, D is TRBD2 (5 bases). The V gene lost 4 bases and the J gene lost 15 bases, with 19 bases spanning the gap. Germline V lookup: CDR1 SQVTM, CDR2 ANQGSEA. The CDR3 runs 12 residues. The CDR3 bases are TGCAGCGTTGGCGGCATCGGACTTCCCCCGTTCTTC. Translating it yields CSVGGIGLPPFF.

CDR3 amino acids: CATSDKAWDTDTQYF. DNA for the CDR3: TGTGCCACCAGTGATAAGGCGTGGGACACAGATACGCAGTATTTT. The rearrangement joins TRBV24-1 to TRBJ2-3; D is unclear. Trimming shortened V by 3 bases and J by 2 bases, and 11 bases separated the two germline ends. The germline gives CDR1 KGHDR, CDR2 SFDVKD. The CDR3 totals 15 residues.

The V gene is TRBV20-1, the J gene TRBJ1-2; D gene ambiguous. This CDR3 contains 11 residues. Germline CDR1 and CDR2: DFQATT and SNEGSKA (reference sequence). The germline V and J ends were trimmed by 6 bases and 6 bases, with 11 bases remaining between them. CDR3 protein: CSASRANGYTF. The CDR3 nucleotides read TGCAGTGCCTCCCGGGCCAATGGCTACACCTTC.

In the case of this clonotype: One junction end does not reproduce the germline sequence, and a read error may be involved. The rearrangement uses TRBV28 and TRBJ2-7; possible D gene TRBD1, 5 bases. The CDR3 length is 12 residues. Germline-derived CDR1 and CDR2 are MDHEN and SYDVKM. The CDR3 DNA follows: TGTGCCTGCAGTTTAGGACAATACGAGCAGTACTTC. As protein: CACSLGQYEQYF.

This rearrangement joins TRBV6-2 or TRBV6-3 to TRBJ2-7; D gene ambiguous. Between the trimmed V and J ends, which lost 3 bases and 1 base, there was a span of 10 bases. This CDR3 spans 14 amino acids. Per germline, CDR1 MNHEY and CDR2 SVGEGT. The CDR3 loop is CASSYVSLSYEQYF. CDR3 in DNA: TGTGCCAGCAGTTATGTGAGTTTGTCCTACGAGCAGTACTTC.

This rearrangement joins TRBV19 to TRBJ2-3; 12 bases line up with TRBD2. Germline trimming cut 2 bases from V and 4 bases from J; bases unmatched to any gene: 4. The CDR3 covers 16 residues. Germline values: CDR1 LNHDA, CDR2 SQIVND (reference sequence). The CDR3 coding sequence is TGTGCCAGTAGTATAATGCTAGCGGGAGGGTCAGATACGCAGTATTTT. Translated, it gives CASSIMLAGGSDTQYF. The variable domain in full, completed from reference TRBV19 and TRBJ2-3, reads DGGITQSPKYLFRKEGQNVTLSCEQNLNHDAMYWYRQDPGQGLRLIYYSQIVNDFQKGDIAEGYSVSREKKESFPLTVTSAQKNPTAFYLCASSIMLAGGSDTQYFGPGTRLTVL.

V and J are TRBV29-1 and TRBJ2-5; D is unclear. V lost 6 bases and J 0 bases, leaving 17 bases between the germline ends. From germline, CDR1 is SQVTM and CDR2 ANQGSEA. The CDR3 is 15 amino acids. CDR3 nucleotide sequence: TGCAGCGTCACCTCGGTGTGGGCGTACCAAGAGACCCAGTACTTC. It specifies CSVTSVWAYQETQYF.

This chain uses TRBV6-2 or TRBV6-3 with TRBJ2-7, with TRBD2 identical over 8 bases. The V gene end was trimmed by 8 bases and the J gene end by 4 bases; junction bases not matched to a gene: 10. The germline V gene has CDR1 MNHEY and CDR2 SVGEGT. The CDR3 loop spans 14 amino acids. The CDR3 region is CASCLAGGLYEQYF. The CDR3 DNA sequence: TGTGCCAGCTGTCTGGCGGGAGGCCTTTACGAGCAGTACTTC.

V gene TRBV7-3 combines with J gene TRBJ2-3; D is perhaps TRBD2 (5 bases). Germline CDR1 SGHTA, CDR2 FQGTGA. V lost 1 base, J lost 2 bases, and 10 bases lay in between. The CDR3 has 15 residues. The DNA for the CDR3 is TGTGCCAGCAGCTTAATTTCCGGGATCACAGATACGCAGTATTTT. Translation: CASSLISGITDTQYF.

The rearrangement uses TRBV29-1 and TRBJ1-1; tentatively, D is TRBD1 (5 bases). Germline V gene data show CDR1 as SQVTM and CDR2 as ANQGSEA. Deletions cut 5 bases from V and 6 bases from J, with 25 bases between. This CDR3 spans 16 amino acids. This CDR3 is CSVPAWSWDPRSEAFF. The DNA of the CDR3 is TGCAGCGTTCCCGCCTGGTCGTGGGACCCGAGGTCTGAAGCTTTCTTT.

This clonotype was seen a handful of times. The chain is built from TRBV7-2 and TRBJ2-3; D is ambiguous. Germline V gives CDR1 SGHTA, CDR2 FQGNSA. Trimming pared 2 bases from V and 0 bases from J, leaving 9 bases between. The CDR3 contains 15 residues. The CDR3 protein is CASSLRRPSTDTQYF. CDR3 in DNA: TGTGCCAGCAGCTTACGGCGGCCTAGCACAGATACGCAGTATTTT.

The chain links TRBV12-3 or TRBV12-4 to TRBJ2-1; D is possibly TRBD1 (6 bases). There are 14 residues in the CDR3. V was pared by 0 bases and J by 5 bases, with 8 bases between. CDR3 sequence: CASSLAQGNNEQFF. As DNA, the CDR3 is TGTGCCAGCAGTTTAGCTCAGGGGAACAATGAGCAGTTCTTC.

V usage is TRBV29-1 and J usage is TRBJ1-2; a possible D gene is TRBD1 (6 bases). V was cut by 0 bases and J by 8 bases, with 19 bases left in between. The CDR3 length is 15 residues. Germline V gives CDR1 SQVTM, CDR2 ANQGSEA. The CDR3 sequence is CSVEDLRGLPMGYTF. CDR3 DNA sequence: TGCAGCGTTGAAGATCTCAGGGGACTCCCAATGGGCTACACCTTC.

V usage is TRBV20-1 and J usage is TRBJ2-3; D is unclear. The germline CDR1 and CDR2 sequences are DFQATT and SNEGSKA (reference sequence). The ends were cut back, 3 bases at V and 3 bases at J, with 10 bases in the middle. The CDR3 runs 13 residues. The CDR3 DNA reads TGCAGTGCTAGGATAACTGCAACAGATACGCAGTATTTT. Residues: CSARITATDTQYF.

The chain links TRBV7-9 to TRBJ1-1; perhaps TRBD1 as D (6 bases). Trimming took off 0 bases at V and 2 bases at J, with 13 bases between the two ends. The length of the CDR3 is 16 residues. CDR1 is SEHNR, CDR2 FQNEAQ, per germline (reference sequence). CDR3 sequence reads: CASSLALGTPNTEAFF. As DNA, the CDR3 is TGTGCCAGCAGCTTAGCGCTGGGGACACCTAACACTGAAGCTTTCTTT.

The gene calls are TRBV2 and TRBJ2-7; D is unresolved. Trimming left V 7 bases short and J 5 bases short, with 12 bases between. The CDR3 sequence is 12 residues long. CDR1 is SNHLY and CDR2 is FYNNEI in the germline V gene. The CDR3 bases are TGTGCCAGCAAATCAAGGACCCACGAGCAGTACTTC. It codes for CASKSRTHEQYF.